This TCR beta chain was recorded in a study of blood T cells in healthy people across ages. Study results and limitations: The study lacked donor CMV status, which possibly confounded expanded clonotype changes.

The CDR3 runs to 11 residues. The germline gives CDR1 ENHRY, CDR2 SYGVKD. The V end was cut by 8 bases, the J end by 7 bases, with 12 bases between. With a J-beta primer mix and a sample-barcoded 5' primer, a second PCR ran about 7 to 11 cycles. Via MiXCR, TCRdb re-called the 5' RACE reads, giving one row per CDR3 protein. The sample records about 780,000 distinct CDR3 sequences, 46% being singletons. On this clonotype: The antigen is not known.

Input material: blood. This sequence was found in a man aged 80 or over in good health. The chain is built from TRBV10-3 and TRBJ2-7; a possible D gene is TRBD1 (6 bases). The CDR3 DNA sequence: TGTGCCATCGGGGGCAGGGATGAGCAGTACTTC. Translated, it gives CAIGGRDEQYF.